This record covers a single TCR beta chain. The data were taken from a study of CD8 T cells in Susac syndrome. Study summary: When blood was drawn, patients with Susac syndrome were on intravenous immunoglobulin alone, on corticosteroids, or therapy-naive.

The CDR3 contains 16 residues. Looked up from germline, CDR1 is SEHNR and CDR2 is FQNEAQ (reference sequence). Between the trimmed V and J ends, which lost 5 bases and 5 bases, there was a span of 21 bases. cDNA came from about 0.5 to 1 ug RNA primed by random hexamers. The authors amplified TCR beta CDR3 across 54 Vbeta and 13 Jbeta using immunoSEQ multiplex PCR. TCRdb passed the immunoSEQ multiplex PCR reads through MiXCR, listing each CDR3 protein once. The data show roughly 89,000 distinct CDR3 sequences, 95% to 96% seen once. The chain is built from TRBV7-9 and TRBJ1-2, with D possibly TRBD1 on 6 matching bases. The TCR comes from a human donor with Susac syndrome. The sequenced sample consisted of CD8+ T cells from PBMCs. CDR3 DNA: TGTGCCAGCAGCCCCGCAATGACAGGTTTACTTTATGGCTACACCTTC. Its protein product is CASSPAMTGLLYGYTF. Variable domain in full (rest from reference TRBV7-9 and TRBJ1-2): DTGVSQNPRHKITKRGQNVTFRCDPISEHNRLYWYRQTLGQGPEFLTYFQNEAQLEKSRLLSDRFSAERPKGSFSTLEIQRTEQGDSAMYLCASSPAMTGLLYGYTFGSGTRLTVV.